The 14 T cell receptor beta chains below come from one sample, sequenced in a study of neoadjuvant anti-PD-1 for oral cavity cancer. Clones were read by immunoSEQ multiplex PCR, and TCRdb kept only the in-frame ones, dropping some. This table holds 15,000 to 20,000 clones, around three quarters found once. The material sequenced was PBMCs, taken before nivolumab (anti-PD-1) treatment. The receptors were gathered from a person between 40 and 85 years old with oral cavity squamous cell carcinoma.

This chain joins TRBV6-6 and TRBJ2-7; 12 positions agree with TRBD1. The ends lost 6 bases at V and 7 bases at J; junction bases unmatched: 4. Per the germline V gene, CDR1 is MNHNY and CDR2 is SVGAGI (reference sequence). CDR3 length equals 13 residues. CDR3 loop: CASRGQGAIEQYF. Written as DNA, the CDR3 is TGTGCCAGCAGGGGACAGGGGGCGATTGAGCAGTACTTC.

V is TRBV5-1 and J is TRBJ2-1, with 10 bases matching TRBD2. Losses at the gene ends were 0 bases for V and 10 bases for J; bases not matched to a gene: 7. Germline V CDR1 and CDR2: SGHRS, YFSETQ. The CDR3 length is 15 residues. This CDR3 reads CASSLAASGSGEQFF. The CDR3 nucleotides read TGCGCCAGCAGCTTGGCAGCTAGCGGGAGTGGGGAGCAGTTCTTC.

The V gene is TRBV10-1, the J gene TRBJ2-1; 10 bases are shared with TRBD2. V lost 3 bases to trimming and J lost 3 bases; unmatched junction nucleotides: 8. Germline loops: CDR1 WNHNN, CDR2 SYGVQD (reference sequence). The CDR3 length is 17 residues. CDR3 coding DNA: TGCGCCAGCAGTGATAGGAGGACTAGCGGACACTACAATGAGCAGTTCTTC. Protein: CASSDRRTSGHYNEQFF.

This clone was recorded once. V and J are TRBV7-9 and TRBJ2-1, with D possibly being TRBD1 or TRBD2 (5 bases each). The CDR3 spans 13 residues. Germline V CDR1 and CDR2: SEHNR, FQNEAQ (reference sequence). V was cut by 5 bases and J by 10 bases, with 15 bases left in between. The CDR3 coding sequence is TGTGCCAGCAGCGAGGGACCGCTTAGGGAGCAGTTCTTC. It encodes CASSEGPLREQFF. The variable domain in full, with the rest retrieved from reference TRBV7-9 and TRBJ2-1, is DTGVSQNPRHKITKRGQNVTFRCDPISEHNRLYWYRQTLGQGPEFLTYFQNEAQLEKSRLLSDRFSAERPKGSFSTLEIQRTEQGDSAMYLCASSEGPLREQFFGPGTRLTVL.

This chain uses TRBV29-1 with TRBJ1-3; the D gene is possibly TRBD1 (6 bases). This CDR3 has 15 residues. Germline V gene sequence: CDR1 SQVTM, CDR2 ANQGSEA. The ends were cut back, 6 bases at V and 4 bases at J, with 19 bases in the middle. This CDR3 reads CSVDKGTGKGNTIYF. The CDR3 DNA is TGCAGCGTCGATAAAGGTACAGGGAAAGGAAACACCATATATTTT.

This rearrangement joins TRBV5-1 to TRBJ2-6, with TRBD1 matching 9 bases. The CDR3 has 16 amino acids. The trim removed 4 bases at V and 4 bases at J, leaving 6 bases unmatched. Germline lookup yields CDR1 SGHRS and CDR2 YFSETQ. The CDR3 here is CASSIGQGSGANVLTF. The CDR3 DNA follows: TGCGCCAGCAGCATCGGACAGGGGTCCGGGGCCAACGTCCTGACTTTC.

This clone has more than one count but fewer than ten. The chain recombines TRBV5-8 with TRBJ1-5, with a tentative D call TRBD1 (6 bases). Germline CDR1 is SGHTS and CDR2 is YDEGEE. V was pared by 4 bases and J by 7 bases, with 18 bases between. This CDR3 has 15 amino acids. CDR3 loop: CASSHVTGSGQPQHF. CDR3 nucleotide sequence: TGTGCCAGCAGCCATGTAACAGGGTCTGGACAGCCCCAGCATTTT.

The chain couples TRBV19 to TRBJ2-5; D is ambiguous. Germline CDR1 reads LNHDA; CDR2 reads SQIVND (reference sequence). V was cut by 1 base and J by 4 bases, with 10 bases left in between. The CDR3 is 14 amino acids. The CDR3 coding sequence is TGTGCCAGTAGTATAGGCCCGGGTTTAGAGACCCAGTACTTC. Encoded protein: CASSIGPGLETQYF.

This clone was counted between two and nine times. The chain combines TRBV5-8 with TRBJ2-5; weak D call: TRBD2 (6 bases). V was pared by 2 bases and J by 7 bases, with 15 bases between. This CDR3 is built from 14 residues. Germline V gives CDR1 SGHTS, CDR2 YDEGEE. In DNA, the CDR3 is TGTGCCAGCAGCTTAGGGGAGGACTGGGGGACCCAGTACTTC. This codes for CASSLGEDWGTQYF. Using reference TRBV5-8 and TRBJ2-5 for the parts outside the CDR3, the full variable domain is EAGVTQSPTHLIKTRGQQATLRCSPISGHTSVYWYQQALGLGLQFLLWYDEGEERNRGNFPPRFSGRQFPNYSSELNVNALELEDSALYLCASSLGEDWGTQYFGPGTRLLVL.

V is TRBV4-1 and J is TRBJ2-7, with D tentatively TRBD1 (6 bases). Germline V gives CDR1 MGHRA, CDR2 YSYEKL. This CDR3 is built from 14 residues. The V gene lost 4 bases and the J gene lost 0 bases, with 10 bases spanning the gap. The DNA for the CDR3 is TGCGCCAGCAGCCGTAACAGGGACTCCTACGAGCAGTACTTC. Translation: CASSRNRDSYEQYF.

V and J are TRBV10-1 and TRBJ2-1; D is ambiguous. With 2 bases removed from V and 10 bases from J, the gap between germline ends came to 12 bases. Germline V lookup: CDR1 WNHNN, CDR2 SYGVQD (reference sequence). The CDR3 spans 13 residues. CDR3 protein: CASSEVLGREQFF. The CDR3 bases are TGCGCCAGCAGTGAGGTCCTTGGGCGAGAGCAGTTCTTC.

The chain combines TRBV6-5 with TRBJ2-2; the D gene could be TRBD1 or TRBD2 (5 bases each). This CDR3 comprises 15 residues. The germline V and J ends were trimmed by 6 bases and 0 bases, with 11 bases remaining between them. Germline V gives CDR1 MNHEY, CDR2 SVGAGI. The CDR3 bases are TGTGCCAGCAGCCCCGGGACGGCGAACACCGGGGAGCTGTTTTTT. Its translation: CASSPGTANTGELFF.

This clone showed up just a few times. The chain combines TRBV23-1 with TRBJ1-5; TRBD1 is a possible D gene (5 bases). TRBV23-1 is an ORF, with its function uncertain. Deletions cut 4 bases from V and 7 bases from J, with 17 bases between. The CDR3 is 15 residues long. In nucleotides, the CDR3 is TGCGCCAGCAGTCCGAATCGGGCAGGGCTACAGCCCCAGCATTTT. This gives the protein CASSPNRAGLQPQHF.

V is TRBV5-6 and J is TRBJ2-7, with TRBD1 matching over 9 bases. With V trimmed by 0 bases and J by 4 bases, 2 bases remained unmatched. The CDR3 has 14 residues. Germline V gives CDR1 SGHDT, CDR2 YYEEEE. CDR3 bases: TGTGCCAGCAGCTTGGGACAGGGGGGTTACGAGCAGTACTTC. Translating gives CASSLGQGGYEQYF.